Below are 13 T cell receptor beta chains sequenced from a single sample in a study of shared clonotypes between healthy human individuals. Generated by immunoSEQ multiplex PCR, the TCRdb table keeps only in-frame clones and is missing some. The top ten hold about 0.39% of the sample, which has approximately 2.5 million clones, 93% seen once. The sample comprised naive CD4+ T cells from PBMCs. Subset reported: CD45RA+ positively selected. The origin of the receptors is a man aged 18 to 29 in good health. Some clones in this sample may be carry-over from other donors' samples.

The rearrangement uses TRBV7-2 and TRBJ2-1, with D perhaps assigned TRBD1 or TRBD2 (6 bases each). Germline V lookup: CDR1 SGHTA, CDR2 FQGNSA. Trimming cost V 7 bases and J 10 bases, with 23 bases left between them. The CDR3 runs to 15 residues. CDR3: CASTVMGGAEPEQFF. CDR3 bases: TGTGCCAGCACCGTGATGGGGGGCGCAGAACCCGAGCAGTTCTTC.

The chain combines TRBV28 with TRBJ1-1; the D gene is possibly TRBD1 (5 bases). Looked up from germline, CDR1 is MDHEN and CDR2 is SYDVKM. The CDR3 spans 14 residues. The V gene lost 10 bases and the J gene lost 0 bases, with 15 bases spanning the gap. The CDR3 region has the DNA TGTGCCACCCTCAGGGAGAAGGTGAACACTGAAGCTTTCTTT. It yields the protein CATLREKVNTEAFF.

The gene calls are TRBV21-1 and TRBJ2-5; TRBD2 reflects the table's D call only, with no check against the DNA. TRBV21-1 is classified as a pseudogene. CDR3 length: 19 residues. This CDR3 is CASSKKANGEIWSQETQYF. CDR3 nucleotide sequence: TGTGCCAGCAGCAAAAAGGCTAACGGAGAGATATGGAGTCAAGAGACCCAGTACTTC.

The rearrangement uses TRBV28 and TRBJ2-3; TRBD1 aligns across 8 bases. From germline, CDR1 is MDHEN and CDR2 SYDVKM. This CDR3 has 17 residues. Trimming removed 3 bases from V and 5 bases from J; junction bases left unmatched: 13. The CDR3 here is CASSFARSTGDGDTQYF. The CDR3, as DNA: TGTGCCAGCAGTTTTGCCAGATCGACAGGGGATGGAGATACGCAGTATTTT.

V is TRBV10-3 and J is TRBJ1-2, with TRBD1 identical over 7 bases. Germline V gene data show CDR1 as ENHRY and CDR2 as SYGVKD. CDR3 length: 15 residues. V shed 3 bases, J shed 5 bases, and the junction held 9 bases outside the gene matches. CDR3 sequence (DNA): TGTGCCATCAGTGAACCAAGGACAGGCCGGTATGGCTACACCTTC. Protein: CAISEPRTGRYGYTF.

The J gene is TRBJ2-7, the V gene TRBV28; weak D call: TRBD2 (5 bases). Trimming stripped 6 bases from V and 7 bases from J, with 19 bases between. Germline lookup yields CDR1 MDHEN and CDR2 SYDVKM. The CDR3 sequence is 14 residues long. The CDR3 DNA is TGTGCCAGCAGACCCGAGGGCCGCTTGAAAGAGCAGTACTTC. Translation: CASRPEGRLKEQYF.

This sequence joins TRBV4-1 and TRBJ1-3, with D unresolved. This CDR3 region has 15 residues. Germline V lookup: CDR1 MGHRA, CDR2 YSYEKL. Trimming shortened V by 6 bases and J by 0 bases, and 12 bases separated the two germline ends. The chain's CDR3 is CASSSVGGSGNTIYF. The CDR3 DNA is TGCGCCAGCAGTTCAGTAGGCGGCTCTGGAAACACCATATATTTT.

To note about this clone: Other DNA sequences of this sample code for an identical CDR3. Here the CDR3 reads CASSLGTNTGELFF. The CDR3 DNA follows: TGTGCCAGCAGCTTGGGGACTAACACCGGGGAGCTGTTTTTT. The V call is TRBV11-3, the J call TRBJ2-2; tentative D call: TRBD2 (6 bases). CDR1 and CDR2 from the germline V gene are SGHNT and YENEEA. This CDR3 region has 14 residues. V dropped 3 bases and J dropped 2 bases, with 7 bases sitting between them.

V usage is TRBV5-5 and J usage is TRBJ1-2, with D perhaps TRBD1 (6 bases). V gave up 4 bases and J gave up 4 bases, with 20 bases separating them. CDR1 is SGHKS, CDR2 YYEKEE, per germline (reference sequence). The CDR3 totals 16 residues. CDR3 sequence reads: CASSLRGTRGGYGYTF. In nucleotides, the CDR3 is TGTGCCAGCAGCCTCCGGGGGACTCGAGGGGGCTATGGCTACACCTTC.

This chain's CDR3 is CASSVGLAGADTQYF. The CDR3 DNA reads as TGCGCCAGCAGCGTGGGACTAGCGGGAGCGGATACGCAGTATTTT. The V call is TRBV5-1, the J call TRBJ2-3; TRBD2 agrees at 14 bases. The germline CDR1 and CDR2 sequences are SGHRS and YFSETQ. CDR3 length: 15 amino acids. The V and J ends lost 4 bases and 6 bases, in that order; junction bases with no gene match: 4. Complete variable domain (other parts from reference TRBV5-1 and TRBJ2-3): KAGVTQTPRYLIKTRGQQVTLSCSPISGHRSVSWYQQTPGQGLQFLFEYFSETQRNKGNFPGRFSGRQFSNSRSEMNVSTLELGDSALYLCASSVGLAGADTQYFGPGTRLTVL.

The rearrangement links TRBV7-8 to TRBJ2-1; possible D gene TRBD2, 6 bases. Trimming stripped 10 bases from V and 2 bases from J, with 21 bases between. In germline, CDR1 is SGHVS, CDR2 FQNEAQ. This CDR3 region has 16 residues. The CDR3 bases are TGTGCCACCAAAGCTGGGCGGGGAGTCCCCTACAATGAGCAGTTCTTC. It encodes CATKAGRGVPYNEQFF.

The chain recombines TRBV7-6 with TRBJ2-7; 9 nucleotides align to TRBD1. The CDR3 spans 15 residues. The trim removed 5 bases at V and 4 bases at J, leaving 9 bases unmatched. Germline V gene lookup returns CDR1 SGHVS and CDR2 FNYEAQ. The CDR3 sequence is CASSPLDRGLYEQYF. The CDR3 DNA sequence: TGTGCCAGCAGCCCTCTAGACAGGGGGTTATACGAGCAGTACTTC.

This chain uses TRBV28 with TRBJ2-7; the match to TRBD1 covers 12 bases. There are 14 residues in the CDR3. CDR1 is MDHEN and CDR2 is SYDVKM in the germline V gene. The ends lost 5 bases at V and 4 bases at J; junction bases unmatched: 3. CDR3 in DNA: TGTGCCAGCAGTGGGGACAGGGGGCTGTACGAGCAGTACTTC. It specifies CASSGDRGLYEQYF.